Sequencing of this T cell receptor beta chain was carried out in a study of T cells expressing NK-cell markers. Study background: Most of the eight sequenced donors were HCMV-seropositive; one was seronegative.

Regarding the study as a whole: Specificity for HCMV among expanded NKG2C+ T cell clones was not established. A range of 1.0-7.0% of CD8+ T cells consisted of dominant NKG2C+ clonotypes in 5 to 7 donors.

Libraries used 5'RACE template switching adding universal primer site and UMIs. Reanalyzing the 5' RACE reads, TCRdb keeps one entry per CDR3 protein, without DNA. The sample has hundreds of thousands of distinct CDR3 sequences. CDR3 length equals 12 residues. About this clonotype itself: Its target is unknown.

The sequenced sample consisted of blood T cells: a sorted CD56 or NKG2C T cell subset, CD4+ or CD8+ T cells, or bulk PBMC T cells (not recorded which). The TCR originated in a young man in good health. The V call is TRBV12-3 or TRBV12-4, the J call TRBJ1-1; the D gene TCRdb calls, TRBD1, cannot be checked with no DNA. CDR3 amino acids: CASRSGGEEAFF.